This T cell receptor beta chain was profiled in a study of shared clonotypes between healthy human individuals. Study-wide background: Ranging from 18 to 49 in age, donors were two women and a few men.

This clone was seen more than once but under ten times. The CDR3 contains 14 residues. Trimming shortened V by 5 bases and J by 2 bases, and 13 bases separated the two germline ends. Germline CDR1 MNHNS, CDR2 SASEGT. DNA input for the unsorted PBMC replicate PCRs was about 0.3 ug, 30,000 or so T cell genomes. Profiled with immunoSEQ multiplex PCR; TCRdb holds only in-frame clones, not every one. The data hold about 530,000 clones, with around 79% observed a single time. This clonotype originated in a woman between 40 and 55 years old in good health. Some clones in this sample may be carry-over from other donors' samples. Sequencing was done on a sample of PBMCs. The V and J genes are TRBV6-1 and TRBJ2-7; D is unresolved. The CDR3 loop reads CASSIRTGTYEQYF. The CDR3 DNA sequence: TGTGCCAGCAGTATCCGGACGGGTACCTACGAGCAGTACTTC.